This note documents a single T cell receptor beta chain sequence. This clonotype was picked up a small number of times. Its antigen is unknown. The junction departs from germline at one end; a sequencing error may be responsible. Hyperthyroidism patients were newly diagnosed, had a disease duration of under 2 months, and were aged 18 to 65 years. The study excluded patients with uncontrolled infections, other autoimmune diseases, pregnancy or lactation. Diagnoses relied on clinical symptoms, serum thyroxine and TRAb, thyroid ultrasound and orbital computed tomography. Blood from progressor patients was drawn when they were first diagnosed with hyperthyroidism, before any ophthalmopathy symptoms appeared. PBMCs were isolated from 7.5 to 10 ml of fresh peripheral blood by Ficoll-Paque density gradient centrifugation. Patients classed as progressors first received a Graves' hyperthyroidism diagnosis and then went on to develop ophthalmopathy during follow-up. Trizol reagent was used to extract total RNA, and RNA quality was then checked on an Agilent 2100 Bioanalyzer.

These data are taken from a study of T cells in Graves' hyperthyroidism and ophthalmopathy (dated by TCRdb to about 2019). For context, the study as a whole: Peripheral blood samples were taken at the time of initial diagnosis, prior to any treatment. The approximately 98 discovery patients were randomly divided into training and test sets at a 7:3 ratio. To identify TCR V-J signatures that set the groups apart, the researchers used a discovery cohort of 100 patients, made up of around 42 with Graves' ophthalmopathy and around 58 with stable Graves' hyperthyroidism. Whether ophthalmopathy could be predicted prospectively was tested in an independent validation cohort made up of about 20 hyperthyroidism patients plus 17 patients who later progressed to ophthalmopathy. In roughly six Graves' hyperthyroidism patients, the study also compared T-cell repertoires from thyroid tissue with T-cell repertoires from blood. Once sampling was done, hyperthyroidism patients were given methimazole at a starting dose of 30 mg daily, whereas ophthalmopathy patients were given high-dose intravenous methylprednisolone. The paper describes TCR Vbeta CDR3 sequencing of 140 or so peripheral blood samples, made up of under 50 ophthalmopathy patients, 70 to 75 hyperthyroidism patients and around 17 progressor patients.

The TCR beta CDR3 regions were amplified from RNA transcripts. For the first round of RT-PCR on the TCR CDR3, the HTBI primer set was used together with the Qiagen OneStep RT-PCR kit. The libraries were constructed in a second round of multiplex PCR and then size-selected and purified. Libraries were sequenced paired-end with 100 bp reads on an Illumina HiSeq2000. The study's own analysis went as follows. SOAPnuke was used to process the raw data, with reads discarded if the reads contained adapters or uncalled bases, had a mean Phred below 15, or lacked an exact constant-primer or identifier match. High-quality paired reads were merged with COPE v1.2.5, and unique nucleotide sequences were defined as clonotypes. MiTCR v1.1 was used to align clonotypes to the IMGT TRBV, TRBD and TRBJ reference segments. Analysis was restricted to V-J combinations with a frequency above 0.0001, which covered 99% to 99.2% of repertoires. The TCS score was defined as F50 (clonal expansion) divided by E x V (chaos), with BLOSUM62-based TCRdist calculated between CDR3 peptides within each V-J. Welch's t-statistics and random forest reduced fewer than 600 V-J features to about 12, which were used in a naive Bayes classifier (R e1071). The public reads were quality trimmed at Q25 with fastp and then assembled into clones with MiXCR by TCRdb, keeping productive beta chains. Merged by CDR3 protein, the rows form single entries marked with the most common genes and DNA. TCRdb, not the authors, supplied the V and J calls. This sample is represented by almost 600,000 distinct CDR3 sequences; about 15% of them were singletons. 4.5% to 6% of the sample is taken by the ten largest.

The germline V gene encodes CDR1 MNHGY and CDR2 SVAAGI. From its cysteine to its phenylalanine, the CDR3 spans 11 amino acids. Of the read, only the CDR3 DNA is kept; its 33 bases are in frame from base 1. Broader findings and caveats from the paper: In validation, progression to ophthalmopathy was predicted by the model with almost 71% sensitivity and roughly 76% specificity, a median of approximately 6.5 months before onset. No statistical method was used to fix the sample size in advance, and group allocation was not hidden from the investigators. Blood samples also contained most of the expanded thyroid clonotypes (frequency above 0.001), which suggests that blood repertoires may reflect thyroid immune responses. A model built on a 13 V-J signature distinguished ophthalmopathy from stable hyperthyroidism, reaching 87.88% sensitivity and 81% to 83% specificity in cross-validation and 80%/75% in testing.

Input material: blood. This sequence originates from a woman aged 25 to 39 with Graves' hyperthyroidism that later progressed to Graves' ophthalmopathy. Recombination connected TRBV6-9 to TRBJ1-1, with no reliable assignment of the D segment. The DNA sequence follows: TGTGTCAGCAGTTACACAGATGAAGCTTTCTTT. Its product reads: CVSSYTDEAFF.